The T cell receptor beta chain described here comes from a study of T cell responses to AZD1222 COVID-19 vaccine. Repertoires were generated with immunoSEQ multiplex PCR, while TCRdb's copy carries only in-frame clones and drops some. The sample lists 200,000 or so clones; around 93% were seen once. The CDR3 is made up of 14 amino acids. Germline CDR1 is SNHLY and CDR2 is FYNNEI. The germline V and J ends were trimmed by 2 bases and 2 bases, with 7 bases remaining between them. The TCR originated in an adult who received the AZD1222 COVID-19 vaccine. The sequenced sample was peripheral blood, obtained 28 days after the second AZD1222 dose. V and J are TRBV2 and TRBJ1-5; D gene unclear. In nucleotides, the CDR3 is TGTGCCAGCAGTGAAAACTGGGGCAATCAGCCCCAGCATTTT. Encoded protein: CASSENWGNQPQHF.